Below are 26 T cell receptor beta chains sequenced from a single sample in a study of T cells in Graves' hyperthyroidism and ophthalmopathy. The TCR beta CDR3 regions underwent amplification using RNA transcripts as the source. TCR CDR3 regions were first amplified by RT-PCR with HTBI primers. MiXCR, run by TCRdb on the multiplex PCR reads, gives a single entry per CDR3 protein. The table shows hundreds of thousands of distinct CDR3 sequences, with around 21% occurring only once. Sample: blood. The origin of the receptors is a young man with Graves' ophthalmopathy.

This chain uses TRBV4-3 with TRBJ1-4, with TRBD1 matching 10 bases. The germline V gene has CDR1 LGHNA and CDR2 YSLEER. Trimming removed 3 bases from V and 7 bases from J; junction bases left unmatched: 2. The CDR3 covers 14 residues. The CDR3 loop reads CASSQDRGFEKLFF. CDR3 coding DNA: TGCGCCAGCAGCCAGGACAGGGGGTTTGAAAAACTGTTTTTT.

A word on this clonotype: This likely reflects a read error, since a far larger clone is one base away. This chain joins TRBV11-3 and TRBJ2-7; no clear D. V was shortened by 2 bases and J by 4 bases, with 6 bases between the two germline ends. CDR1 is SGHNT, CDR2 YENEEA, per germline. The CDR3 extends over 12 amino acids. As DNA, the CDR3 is TGTGCCAGCAGCTTACACGGGTACGAGCAGTACTTC. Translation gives CASSLHGYEQYF.

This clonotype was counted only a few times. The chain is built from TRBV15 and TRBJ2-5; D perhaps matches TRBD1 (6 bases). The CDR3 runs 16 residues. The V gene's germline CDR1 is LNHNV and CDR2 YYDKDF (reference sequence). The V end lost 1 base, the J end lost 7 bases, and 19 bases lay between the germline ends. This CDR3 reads CATSRAGTGSAMTQYF. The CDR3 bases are TGTGCCACCAGCAGAGCCGGAACAGGGAGTGCTATGACCCAGTACTTC.

The CDR3: CASSLARTGGSPLHF. DNA for the CDR3: TGTGCCAGCAGCTTAGCACGGACAGGCGGTTCACCCCTCCACTTT. The chain recombines TRBV7-6 with TRBJ1-6; 7 bases are a match to TRBD1. J gave up 9 bases and V 0 bases, and 5 bases lay outside the gene matches. The germline V gene encodes CDR1 SGHVS and CDR2 FNYEAQ. The CDR3 consists of 15 residues.

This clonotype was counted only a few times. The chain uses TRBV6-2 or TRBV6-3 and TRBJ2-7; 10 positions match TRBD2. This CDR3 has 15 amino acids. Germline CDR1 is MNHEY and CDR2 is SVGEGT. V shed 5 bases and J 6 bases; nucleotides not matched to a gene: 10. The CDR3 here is CASSPRGLAIPEQYF. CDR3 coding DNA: TGTGCCAGCAGTCCAAGGGGACTAGCGATACCCGAGCAGTACTTC.

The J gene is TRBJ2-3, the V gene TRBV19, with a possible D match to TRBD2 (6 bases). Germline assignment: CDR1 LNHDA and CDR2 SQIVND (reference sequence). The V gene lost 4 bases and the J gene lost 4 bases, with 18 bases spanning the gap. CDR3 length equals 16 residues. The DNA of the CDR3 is TGTGCCAGTAGTAGACCGGGACTTCGAGACGCAGATACGCAGTATTTT. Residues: CASSRPGLRDADTQYF.

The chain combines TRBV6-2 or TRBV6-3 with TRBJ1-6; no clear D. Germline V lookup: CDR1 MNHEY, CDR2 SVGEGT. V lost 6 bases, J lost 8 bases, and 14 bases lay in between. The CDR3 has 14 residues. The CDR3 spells CASSVRAVDSPLHF. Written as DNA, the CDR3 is TGTGCCAGCAGCGTACGCGCCGTGGATTCACCCCTCCACTTT.

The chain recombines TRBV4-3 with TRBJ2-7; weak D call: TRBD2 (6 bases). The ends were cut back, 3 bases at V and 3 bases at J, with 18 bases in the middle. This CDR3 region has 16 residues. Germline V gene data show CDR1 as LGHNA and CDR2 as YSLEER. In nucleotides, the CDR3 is TGCGCCAGCAGCCAGGCCCACCGAATCGGGGGCTACGAGCAGTACTTC. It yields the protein CASSQAHRIGGYEQYF.

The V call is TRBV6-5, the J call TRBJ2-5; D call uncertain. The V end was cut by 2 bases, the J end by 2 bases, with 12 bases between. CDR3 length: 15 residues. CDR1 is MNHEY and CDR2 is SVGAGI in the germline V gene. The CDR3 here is CASSYAPDPQETQYF. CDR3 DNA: TGTGCCAGCAGTTACGCTCCAGACCCGCAAGAGACCCAGTACTTC.

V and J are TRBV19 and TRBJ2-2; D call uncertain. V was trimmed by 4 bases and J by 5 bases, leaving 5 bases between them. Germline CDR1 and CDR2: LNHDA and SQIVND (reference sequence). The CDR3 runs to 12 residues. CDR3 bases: TGTGCCAGTAGTACCTTTACCGGGGAGCTGTTTTTT. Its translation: CASSTFTGELFF.

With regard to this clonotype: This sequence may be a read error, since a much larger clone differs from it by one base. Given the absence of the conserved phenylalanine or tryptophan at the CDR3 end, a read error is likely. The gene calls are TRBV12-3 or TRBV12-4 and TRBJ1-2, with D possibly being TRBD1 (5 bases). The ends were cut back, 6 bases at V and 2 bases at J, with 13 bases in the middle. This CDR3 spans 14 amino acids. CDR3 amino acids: CASRPPDSNYGYTS. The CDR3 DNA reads TGTGCCAGCAGACCGCCCGACAGCAACTATGGCTACACCTCC.

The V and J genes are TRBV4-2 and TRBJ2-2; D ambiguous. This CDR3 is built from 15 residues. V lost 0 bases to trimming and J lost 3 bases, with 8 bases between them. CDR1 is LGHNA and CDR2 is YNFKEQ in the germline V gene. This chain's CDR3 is CASSQDPQYTGELFF. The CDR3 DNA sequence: TGTGCCAGCAGCCAAGACCCCCAATACACCGGGGAGCTGTTTTTT.

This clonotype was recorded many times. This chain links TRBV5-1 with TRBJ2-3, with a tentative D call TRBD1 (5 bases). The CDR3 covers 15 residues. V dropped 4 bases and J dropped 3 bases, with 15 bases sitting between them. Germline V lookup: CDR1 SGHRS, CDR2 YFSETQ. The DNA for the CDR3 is TGCGCCAGCAGCGTTCAGGGCGTCGGAACAGATACGCAGTATTTT. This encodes CASSVQGVGTDTQYF.

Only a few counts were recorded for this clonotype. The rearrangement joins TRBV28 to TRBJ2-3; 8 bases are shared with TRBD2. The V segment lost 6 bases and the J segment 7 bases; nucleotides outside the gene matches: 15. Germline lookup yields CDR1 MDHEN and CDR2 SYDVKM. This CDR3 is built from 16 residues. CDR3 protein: CASSPKSGSHINTQYF. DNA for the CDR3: TGTGCCAGCAGCCCTAAGAGCGGGAGTCACATAAATACGCAGTATTTT.

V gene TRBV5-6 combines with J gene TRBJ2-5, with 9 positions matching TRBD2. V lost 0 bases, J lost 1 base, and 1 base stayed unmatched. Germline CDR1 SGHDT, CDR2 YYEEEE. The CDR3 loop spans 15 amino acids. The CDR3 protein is CASSLATSGQETQYF. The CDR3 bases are TGTGCCAGCAGCTTGGCGACTAGCGGCCAAGAGACCCAGTACTTC.

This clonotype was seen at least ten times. This chain's CDR3 is CASHRSGRAVGEQYF. Here the CDR3 DNA reads TGTGCCAGCCACCGTAGCGGGAGGGCCGTGGGCGAGCAGTACTTC. The rearrangement joins TRBV6-2 or TRBV6-3 to TRBJ2-7, with 11 bases identical to TRBD2. V trimming: 8 bases; J trimming: 6 bases; junction bases outside the gene matches: 12. CDR1 MNHEY and CDR2 SVGEGT come from the germline V gene. This CDR3 contains 15 residues.

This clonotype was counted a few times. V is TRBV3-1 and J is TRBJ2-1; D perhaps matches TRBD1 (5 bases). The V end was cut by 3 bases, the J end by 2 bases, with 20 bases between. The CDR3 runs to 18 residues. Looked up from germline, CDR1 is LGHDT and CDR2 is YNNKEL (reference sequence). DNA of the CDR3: TGTGCCAGCAGCCAGACTGGCAGGGAAGAATCGCCCTACAATGAGCAGTTCTTC. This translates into CASSQTGREESPYNEQFF.

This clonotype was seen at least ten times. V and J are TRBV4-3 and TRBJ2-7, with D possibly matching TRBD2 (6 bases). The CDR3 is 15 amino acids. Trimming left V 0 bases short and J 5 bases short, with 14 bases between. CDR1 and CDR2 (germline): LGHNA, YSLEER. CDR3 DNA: TGCGCCAGCAGCCAAGACGGACGGGAGTGGAACGAGCAGTACTTC. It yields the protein CASSQDGREWNEQYF.

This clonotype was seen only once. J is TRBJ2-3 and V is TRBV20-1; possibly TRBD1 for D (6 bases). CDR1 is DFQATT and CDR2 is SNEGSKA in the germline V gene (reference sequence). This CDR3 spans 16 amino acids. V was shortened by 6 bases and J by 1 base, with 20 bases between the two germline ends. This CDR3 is CSAKTQGHGGTDTQYF. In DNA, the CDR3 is TGCAGTGCCAAGACCCAGGGGCATGGGGGCACAGATACGCAGTATTTT.

The CDR3 DNA sequence: TGTGCCAGCATGACTAGCGGGAGAATCAATGAGCAGTTCTTC. Its translation: CASMTSGRINEQFF. The chain recombines TRBV2 with TRBJ2-1, with 12 bases lining up with TRBD2. The germline gives CDR1 SNHLY, CDR2 FYNNEI. The CDR3 is 14 amino acids. The J segment lost 6 bases and the V segment lost 7 bases, leaving 4 bases of the junction unmatched. The whole variable domain, remainder taken from reference TRBV2 and TRBJ2-1, is EPEVTQTPSHQVTQMGQEVILRCVPISNHLYFYWYRQILGQKVEFLVSFYNNEISEKSEIFDDQFSVERPDGSNFTLKIRSTKLEDSAMYFCASMTSGRINEQFFGPGTRLTVL.

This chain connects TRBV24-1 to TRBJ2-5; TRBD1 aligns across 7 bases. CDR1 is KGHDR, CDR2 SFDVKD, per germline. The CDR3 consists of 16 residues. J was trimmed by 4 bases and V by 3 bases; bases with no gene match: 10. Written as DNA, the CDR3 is TGTGCCACCAGTGATCCCCTCACAGGGGCACGAGAGACCCAGTACTTC. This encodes CATSDPLTGARETQYF.

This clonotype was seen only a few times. The CDR3 here is CASTTTGQSYEQYF. DNA of the CDR3: TGTGCCAGCACCACGACAGGGCAATCCTACGAGCAGTACTTC. This chain connects TRBV6-1 to TRBJ2-7; 7 nucleotides match TRBD1. Germline CDR1 reads MNHNS; CDR2 reads SASEGT. This CDR3 is built from 14 residues. The V and J ends lost 7 bases and 1 base, in that order; junction bases with no gene match: 7.

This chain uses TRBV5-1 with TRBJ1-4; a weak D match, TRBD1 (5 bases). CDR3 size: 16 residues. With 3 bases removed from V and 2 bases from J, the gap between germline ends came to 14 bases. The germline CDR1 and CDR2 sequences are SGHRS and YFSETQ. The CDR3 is CASSSGAAGTNEKLFF. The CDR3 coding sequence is TGCGCCAGCAGCTCTGGGGCCGCAGGGACTAATGAAAAACTGTTTTTT.

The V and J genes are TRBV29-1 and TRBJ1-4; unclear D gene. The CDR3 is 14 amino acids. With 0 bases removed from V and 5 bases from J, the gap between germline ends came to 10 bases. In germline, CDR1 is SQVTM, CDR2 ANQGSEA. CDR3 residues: CSVEEGCTNEKLFF. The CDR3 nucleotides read TGCAGCGTTGAAGAGGGCTGCACCAATGAAAAACTGTTTTTT.

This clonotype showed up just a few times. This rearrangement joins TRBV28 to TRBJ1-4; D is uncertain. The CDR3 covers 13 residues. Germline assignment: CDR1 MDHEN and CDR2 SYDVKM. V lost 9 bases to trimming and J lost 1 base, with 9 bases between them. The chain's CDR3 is CASKDGTNEKLFF. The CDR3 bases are TGTGCCAGTAAGGACGGAACTAATGAAAAACTGTTTTTT.

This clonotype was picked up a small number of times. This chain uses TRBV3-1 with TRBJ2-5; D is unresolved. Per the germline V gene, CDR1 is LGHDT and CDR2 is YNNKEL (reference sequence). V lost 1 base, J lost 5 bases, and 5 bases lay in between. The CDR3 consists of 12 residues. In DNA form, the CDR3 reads TGTGCCAGCAGCCAAGTAGACGAGACCCAGTACTTC. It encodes CASSQVDETQYF.